These 17 T cell receptor beta chains originate from one sample sequenced in a study of blood T cell repertoires in COVID-19. TCRdb keeps only in-frame clones here, not all; method: immunoSEQ multiplex PCR. The data hold about 270,000 clones, with 89% observed a single time. The specimen was PBMCs or T cells enriched from blood (not recorded which). Receptors originate from a woman in her sixties or seventies who had recovered from COVID-19.

V and J are TRBV1 and TRBJ2-1; TRBD2, the table's D call, lacks a check against the DNA. TRBV1 is an annotated pseudogene. There are 15 residues in the CDR3. CDR3 loop: CTSRETGYSYNEQFF. The CDR3 DNA is TGCACCAGCAGGGAAACGGGGTACTCCTACAATGAGCAGTTCTTC.

This chain links TRBV15 with TRBJ2-3; no reliable D call. In germline, CDR1 is LNHNV, CDR2 YYDKDF (reference sequence). The length of the CDR3 is 13 residues. V lost 3 bases to trimming and J lost 4 bases, with 8 bases between them. CDR3 in DNA: TGTGCCACCAGCAGCCTCTTCGCAGATACGCAGTATTTT. Protein sequence: CATSSLFADTQYF. Using reference TRBV15 and TRBJ2-3 for the parts outside the CDR3, the full variable domain is DAMVIQNPRYQVTQFGKPVTLSCSQTLNHNVMYWYQQKSSQAPKLLFHYYDKDFNNEADTPDNFQSRRPNTSFCFLDIRSPGLGDTAMYLCATSSLFADTQYFGPGTRLTVL.

The chain couples TRBV11-2 to TRBJ2-7; perhaps TRBD1 as D (6 bases). CDR3 length: 14 residues. The V end was cut by 5 bases, the J end by 4 bases, with 15 bases between. Germline V gene lookup returns CDR1 SGHAT and CDR2 FQNNGV. CDR3 sequence reads: CASSSVQGWYEQYF. The CDR3 DNA reads as TGTGCCAGCAGCAGTGTACAGGGCTGGTACGAGCAGTACTTC.

The V and J genes are TRBV28 and TRBJ1-4, with 9 bases matching TRBD1. V was clipped by 7 bases and J by 4 bases; unmatched bases: 7. Per germline, CDR1 MDHEN and CDR2 SYDVKM. This CDR3 has 15 amino acids. The CDR3 nucleotides are TGTGCCAGCACCTTTGGGGGACAGGGTAATGAAAAACTGTTTTTT. This gives the protein CASTFGGQGNEKLFF.

The J gene is TRBJ1-2, the V gene TRBV2; 8 bases are shared with TRBD1. The germline V gene has CDR1 SNHLY and CDR2 FYNNEI. The CDR3 contains 15 residues. V lost 5 bases to trimming and J lost 4 bases; unmatched junction nucleotides: 9. CDR3 bases: TGTGCCAGCAGTAGGACAGGGAGGGATCCCTATGGCTACACCTTC. It is translated as CASSRTGRDPYGYTF. Drawing the rest from reference TRBV2 and TRBJ1-2, the complete variable domain is EPEVTQTPSHQVTQMGQEVILRCVPISNHLYFYWYRQILGQKVEFLVSFYNNEISEKSEIFDDQFSVERPDGSNFTLKIRSTKLEDSAMYFCASSRTGRDPYGYTFGSGTRLTVV.

This rearrangement joins TRBV10-3 to TRBJ1-2; no firm D call. Deletions cut 4 bases from V and 6 bases from J, with 9 bases between. The CDR3 length is 12 residues. Germline CDR1 is ENHRY and CDR2 is SYGVKD. CDR3 in DNA: TGTGCCATCAGTGTCGATCCGGATGGCTACACCTTC. This encodes CAISVDPDGYTF.

The chain couples TRBV21-1 to TRBJ2-7; TRBD2 is the table's D call, not checked against the DNA. TRBV21-1 corresponds to a pseudogene. This CDR3 is built from 16 residues. DNA for the CDR3: TGTGCCAGCAGCAACGGGGGACGGGGATTACCAACCGGGCAGTACTTC. Protein: CASSNGGRGLPTGQYF.

The chain is built from TRBV19 and TRBJ1-5; maybe TRBD1 (5 bases). Deletions cut 5 bases from V and 6 bases from J, with 11 bases between. This CDR3 is 13 amino acids long. The germline V gene has CDR1 LNHDA and CDR2 SQIVND (reference sequence). The CDR3 spells CASSSRVAQPQHF. DNA for the CDR3: TGTGCCAGTAGTTCCAGGGTGGCTCAGCCCCAGCATTTT.

The V gene is TRBV18, the J gene TRBJ2-1; the match to TRBD1 covers 7 bases. The CDR3 length is 17 residues. Per the germline V gene, CDR1 is KGHSH and CDR2 is LQKENI. V gave up 5 bases and J gave up 0 bases; unmatched junction bases: 10. CDR3 nucleotide sequence: TGTGCCAGCTCAAACAGACAGGGCCCAAGCTCCTACAATGAGCAGTTCTTC. This codes for CASSNRQGPSSYNEQFF.

The chain joins TRBV9 to TRBJ2-1; D is possibly TRBD2 (6 bases). This CDR3 comprises 18 residues. Per germline, CDR1 SGDLS and CDR2 YYNGEE. Trimming took 0 bases from V and 0 from J, leaving 16 bases between them. The CDR3 here is CASSVASGGGSSYNEQFF. CDR3 coding DNA: TGTGCCAGCAGCGTAGCCTCAGGTGGGGGGAGCTCCTACAATGAGCAGTTCTTC.

CDR3 bases: TGTGCCAGCAGCTTAATCCCTAGCGCAAATGAGCAGTTCTTC. As protein: CASSLIPSANEQFF. The chain links TRBV7-3 to TRBJ2-1; D is possibly TRBD2 (6 bases). Germline V gene data show CDR1 as SGHTA and CDR2 as FQGTGA. V gave up 1 base and J gave up 7 bases, with 11 bases separating them. The CDR3 consists of 14 residues.

The CDR3 DNA is TGTGCCAGCAGCTTGTTTCTCGAAGAGACCCAGTACTTC. Protein product: CASSLFLEETQYF. J is TRBJ2-5 and V is TRBV5-4; D unresolved. From germline, CDR1 is SGHNT and CDR2 YYREEE (reference sequence). V lost 1 base and J 3 bases, leaving 7 bases between the germline ends. The CDR3 length is 13 residues.

The V call is TRBV15, the J call TRBJ2-5; D uncertain. Germline assignment: CDR1 LNHNV and CDR2 YYDKDF (reference sequence). Trimming left V 5 bases short and J 0 bases short, with 13 bases between. CDR3 size: 15 residues. The CDR3 region has the DNA TGTGCCACCAGCGTTGGGCAAAACGACCAAGAGACCCAGTACTTC. This translates into CATSVGQNDQETQYF.

The chain joins TRBV28 to TRBJ1-4, with TRBD1 identical over 7 bases. This CDR3 region has 16 residues. J lost 7 bases, V lost 5 bases, and 13 bases had no gene match. Germline loops: CDR1 MDHEN, CDR2 SYDVKM. The CDR3 DNA reads as TGTGCCAGCAGTCCAAGACAGGGCTGGTTTGGTGAAAAACTGTTTTTT. Its protein is CASSPRQGWFGEKLFF.

This clone was counted a few times. The genes are TRBV30 and TRBJ2-6, with no clear D. The CDR3 is made up of 16 amino acids. The V gene's germline CDR1 is GTSNPN and CDR2 SVGIG (reference sequence). Trimming took 2 bases from V and 0 from J, leaving 11 bases between them. The CDR3: CAWSIRLSSGANVLTF. The CDR3 nucleotides read TGTGCCTGGAGTATCCGACTGAGCTCTGGGGCCAACGTCCTGACTTTC.

This chain links TRBV7-8 with TRBJ2-7, with a tentative D call TRBD2 (5 bases). This CDR3 spans 14 amino acids. The germline V gene has CDR1 SGHVS and CDR2 FQNEAQ. Trimming left V 5 bases short and J 5 bases short, with 16 bases between. DNA for the CDR3: TGTGCCAGCAGCCCCGGGGTGGGGAGTCACGAGCAGTACTTC. It specifies CASSPGVGSHEQYF.

V gene TRBV12-3 or TRBV12-4 combines with J gene TRBJ2-1; D might be TRBD1 (6 bases). The ends were cut back, 6 bases at V and 10 bases at J, with 16 bases in the middle. The CDR3 has 13 amino acids. The CDR3 DNA sequence: TGTGCCAGCAGGTCACAGGGCGTTGGGGAGCAGTTCTTC. Translated, it gives CASRSQGVGEQFF.